The next 21 T cell receptor beta chains were all read from a single sample in a study of cytomegalovirus exposure and HLA in healthy donors. Amplification used 60 Vbeta primers and 13 Jbeta primers. Repertoires were generated with immunoSEQ multiplex PCR, while TCRdb's copy carries only in-frame clones and drops some. The sample lists about 110,000 clones; about two thirds were seen once. The specimen sequenced was PBMCs. The receptor set was obtained from a female donor in good health and CMV-seronegative.

The rearrangement links TRBV11-3 to TRBJ2-2; tentatively, D is TRBD1 (5 bases). The V end was cut by 5 bases, the J end by 7 bases, with 14 bases between. CDR1 is SGHNT and CDR2 is YENEEA in the germline V gene. The CDR3 is made up of 14 amino acids. This chain's CDR3 is CASSLVGVSGELFF. CDR3 DNA: TGTGCCAGCAGCCTTGTAGGGGTGAGCGGGGAGCTGTTTTTT.

V and J are TRBV6-4 and TRBJ1-1; D ambiguous. In germline, CDR1 is MRHNA, CDR2 SNTAGT. CDR3 length: 14 residues. V was trimmed by 2 bases and J by 1 base, leaving 8 bases between them. CDR3 in amino acids: CASSDTAGNTEAFF. The DNA of the CDR3 is TGTGCCAGCAGTGACACCGCAGGGAACACTGAAGCTTTCTTT.

The chain employs TRBV13 and TRBJ2-3; 9 positions agree with TRBD2. The CDR3 covers 17 residues. J gave up 0 bases and V 5 bases, and 9 bases lay outside the gene matches. CDR1 PRHDT and CDR2 FYEKMQ come from the germline V gene (reference sequence). This chain's CDR3 is CASSRLKSGGSTDTQYF. The CDR3 DNA follows: TGTGCCAGCAGCCGACTTAAGAGCGGGGGGAGCACAGATACGCAGTATTTT.

V is TRBV4-1 and J is TRBJ2-5; 7 positions agree with TRBD2. Unmatched junction bases numbered 10, after V lost 4 bases and J lost 2 bases. This CDR3 is built from 16 residues. The germline gives CDR1 MGHRA, CDR2 YSYEKL. CDR3 loop: CASSPGITSAQETQYF. CDR3 nucleotide sequence: TGCGCCAGCAGCCCCGGCATAACTAGCGCACAAGAGACCCAGTACTTC.

This chain uses TRBV5-4 with TRBJ2-1; possible D gene TRBD2, 5 bases. The CDR3 sequence is 14 residues long. CDR1 and CDR2 from the germline V gene are SGHNT and YYREEE (reference sequence). V shed 4 bases and J shed 2 bases, with 10 bases lying between them. Written as DNA, the CDR3 is TGTGCCAGCAGCCCATCCGGGGCCTACAATGAGCAGTTCTTC. Translation: CASSPSGAYNEQFF.

Remarks on this clone: Other DNA sequences within the sample encode an identical CDR3. The chain couples TRBV19 to TRBJ1-5; D may be TRBD1 (5 bases). Per the germline V gene, CDR1 is LNHDA and CDR2 is SQIVND (reference sequence). This CDR3 contains 18 residues. V shed 6 bases and J shed 0 bases, with 21 bases lying between them. The CDR3 loop is CASSETYTGTYSNQPQHF. The CDR3 nucleotides read TGTGCCAGTAGCGAGACTTATACCGGGACTTATAGCAATCAGCCCCAGCATTTT.

The V and J genes are TRBV2 and TRBJ1-2; D might be TRBD1 (6 bases). Germline V gene sequence: CDR1 SNHLY, CDR2 FYNNEI. Trimming took off 11 bases at V and 6 bases at J, with 16 bases between the two ends. This CDR3 has 12 amino acids. CDR3 DNA: TGTGCCGGGGGGGGGCGAACGCATGGCTACACCTTC. Amino acid sequence: CAGGGRTHGYTF.

This clone was found a few times. V is TRBV4-2 and J is TRBJ2-2; 10 bases are shared with TRBD2. Germline V gene data show CDR1 as LGHNA and CDR2 as YNFKEQ. The CDR3 runs 16 residues. V shed 4 bases, J shed 10 bases, and the junction held 12 bases outside the gene matches. The CDR3 protein is CASSPSNLAGVVELFF. The CDR3 DNA sequence: TGTGCCAGCAGCCCTTCGAACCTAGCGGGAGTTGTGGAGCTGTTTTTT.

This chain connects TRBV2 to TRBJ2-1, with 13 bases aligning to TRBD2. The CDR3 has 13 residues. Germline values: CDR1 SNHLY, CDR2 FYNNEI. V was pared by 9 bases and J by 10 bases, with 6 bases of the junction left unmatched. CDR3 DNA: TGTGCCAGAGGACTAGCGGGAGATACGGAGCAGTTCTTC. This gives the protein CARGLAGDTEQFF.

This clone showed up just a few times. This sequence joins TRBV7-8 and TRBJ1-2; 7 nucleotides agree with TRBD1. Per germline, CDR1 SGHVS and CDR2 FQNEAQ. The CDR3 is 13 residues long. The V gene end was trimmed by 3 bases and the J gene end by 8 bases; junction bases not matched to a gene: 6. The CDR3 here is CASSFRGVGGYTF. For the CDR3, the DNA is TGTGCCAGCAGCTTCAGGGGGGTGGGCGGCTACACCTTC. The whole variable domain, filled in from reference TRBV7-8 and TRBJ1-2, reads GAGVSQSPRYKVAKRGQDVALRCDPISGHVSLFWYQQALGQGPEFLTYFQNEAQLDKSGLPSDRFFAERPEGSVSTLKIQRTQQEDSAVYLCASSFRGVGGYTFGSGTRLTVV.

The DNA of the CDR3 is TGTGCCAGCAGTTTATTGGCAGGAGATACGCAGTATTTT. Encoded protein: CASSLLAGDTQYF. This chain joins TRBV27 and TRBJ2-3; D not resolved. The CDR3 length is 13 residues. V was pared by 1 base and J by 5 bases, with 7 bases between. Germline CDR1 and CDR2: MNHEY and SMNVEV (reference sequence).

The V call is TRBV5-4, the J call TRBJ2-1, with 10 bases fitting TRBD2. The CDR3 is 15 residues long. Germline V gives CDR1 SGHNT, CDR2 YYREEE (reference sequence). Trimming cost V 3 bases and J 6 bases; bases outside gene matches: 6. CDR3 bases: TGTGCCAGCAGCTCCCGGACTAGCGGAAGCAATGAGCAGTTCTTC. Amino acid sequence: CASSSRTSGSNEQFF.

The chain combines TRBV7-2 with TRBJ1-2; the D gene is possibly TRBD1 (6 bases). The CDR3 sequence is 16 residues long. The germline gives CDR1 SGHTA, CDR2 FQGNSA. V was trimmed by 1 base and J by 8 bases, leaving 20 bases between them. The CDR3 nucleotides are TGTGCCAGCAGCTTAGAGTTAGTGGGACACCCCCGGGGCTACACCTTC. Translated: CASSLELVGHPRGYTF.

This clone was seen once. The rearrangement uses TRBV2 and TRBJ1-5; a possible D gene is TRBD1 (5 bases). Trimming removed 8 bases from V and 2 bases from J, with 16 bases in between. Looked up from germline, CDR1 is SNHLY and CDR2 is FYNNEI. The CDR3 contains 15 residues. The DNA for the CDR3 is TGTGCCAGCGACAGAGGACTAACGCGCAATCAGCCCCAGCATTTT. This encodes CASDRGLTRNQPQHF.

The rearrangement uses TRBV28 and TRBJ1-5, with a tentative D call TRBD1 (6 bases). The CDR3 is made up of 14 amino acids. Trimming stripped 5 bases from V and 2 bases from J, with 10 bases between. Per the germline V gene, CDR1 is MDHEN and CDR2 is SYDVKM. CDR3 nucleotides: TGTGCCAGCAGTCTACAGGGAGGCAATCAGCCCCAGCATTTT. As protein: CASSLQGGNQPQHF.

This clone was counted a single time. This chain links TRBV6-6 with TRBJ1-2, with 8 bases fitting TRBD1. Looked up from germline, CDR1 is MNHNY and CDR2 is SVGAGI (reference sequence). V shed 2 bases and J 4 bases; nucleotides not matched to a gene: 6. There are 15 residues in the CDR3. The CDR3 coding sequence is TGTGCCAGCAGTTACAGCGGACAGGGTGTCTATGGCTACACCTTC. Translated, it gives CASSYSGQGVYGYTF.

This rearrangement joins TRBV9 to TRBJ2-5; 8 bases line up with TRBD1. Matching the DNA end better, TRBJ2-7 makes the J call doubtful. This CDR3 has 16 amino acids. Germline-derived CDR1 and CDR2 are SGDLS and YYNGEE. This CDR3 is CASSVEPGQGRSEQYF. Written as DNA, the CDR3 is TGTGCCAGCAGCGTAGAACCAGGACAGGGTAGGAGCGAGCAGTACTTC.

V is TRBV10-3 and J is TRBJ2-1, with 10 nucleotides matching TRBD2. The trim removed 7 bases at V and 8 bases at J, leaving 8 bases unmatched. Looked up from germline, CDR1 is ENHRY and CDR2 is SYGVKD. CDR3 size: 14 residues. The CDR3, as DNA: TGTGCCATCACCCAGCGGGAGGGCCCACATGAGCAGTTCTTC. Residues: CAITQREGPHEQFF.

As DNA, the CDR3 is TGTGCCAGCAGCTTAAGGGCAGGGATAGATACGCAGTATTTT. Its protein is CASSLRAGIDTQYF. This sequence joins TRBV7-9 and TRBJ2-3; maybe TRBD1 (5 bases). This CDR3 has 14 amino acids. Germline CDR1 is SEHNR and CDR2 is FQNEAQ (reference sequence). Trimming removed 2 bases at V and 5 bases at J, with 11 bases between.

This clone was found a few times. The rearrangement joins TRBV29-1 to TRBJ2-7; 9 bases fit TRBD1. The CDR3 runs to 12 residues. V was clipped by 8 bases and J by 4 bases; unmatched bases: 6. Germline V gene lookup returns CDR1 SQVTM and CDR2 ANQGSEA. The CDR3 region is CSSGQGIYEQYF. CDR3 coding DNA: TGCAGCTCCGGACAGGGGATATACGAGCAGTACTTC.

This sequence joins TRBV28 and TRBJ1-4; D may be TRBD1 (5 bases). Germline V gene data show CDR1 as MDHEN and CDR2 as SYDVKM. This CDR3 has 15 residues. Trimming took off 10 bases at V and 8 bases at J, with 23 bases between the two ends. CDR3 loop: CATRELLGREEKLFF. CDR3 coding DNA: TGTGCCACGCGGGAGCTATTGGGACGGGAAGAAAAACTGTTTTTT. The full variable domain, its missing parts supplied by reference TRBV28 and TRBJ1-4, is DVKVTQSSRYLVKRTGEKVFLECVQDMDHENMFWYRQDPGLGLRLIYFSYDVKMKEKGDIPEGYSVSREKKERFSLILESASTNQTSMYLCATRELLGREEKLFFGSGTQLSVL.